The clone carrying this T cell receptor beta chain was counted a single time. The target antigen is unknown. The authors ran a second PCR of about 6 to 12 cycles using a sample-barcoded 5' primer and a J-beta primer mix. Every sample gave at least 2.5 million paired-end reads containing CDR3. MiXCR, run by TCRdb on the 5' RACE reads, gives a single entry per CDR3 protein. In the table there are about 970,000 distinct CDR3 sequences, about 53% of which are singletons. The data were obtained in a study of blood T cells in healthy people across ages. Study-wide findings and caveats: Donor CMV status, an unknown factor, possibly confounded changes in expanded clonotypes. Among T cells, TCR beta diversity per million cells dropped roughly linearly as age rose. Among long-lived donors, naive CD4+ cells were more numerous and diversity higher than in aged donors.

The CDR3 consists of 15 residues. Germline loops: CDR1 MNHEY, CDR2 SMNVEV (reference sequence). V was shortened by 4 bases and J by 5 bases, with 14 bases between the two germline ends. The clonotype originates from a woman aged 55-69 years in good health. The material sequenced was blood. The chain combines TRBV27 with TRBJ2-2; perhaps D is TRBD1 or TRBD2 (6 bases each). CDR3 amino acids: CASSSSGAGTGELFF. The CDR3 DNA is TGTGCCAGCAGTTCCTCGGGGGCGGGGACCGGGGAGCTGTTTTTT.